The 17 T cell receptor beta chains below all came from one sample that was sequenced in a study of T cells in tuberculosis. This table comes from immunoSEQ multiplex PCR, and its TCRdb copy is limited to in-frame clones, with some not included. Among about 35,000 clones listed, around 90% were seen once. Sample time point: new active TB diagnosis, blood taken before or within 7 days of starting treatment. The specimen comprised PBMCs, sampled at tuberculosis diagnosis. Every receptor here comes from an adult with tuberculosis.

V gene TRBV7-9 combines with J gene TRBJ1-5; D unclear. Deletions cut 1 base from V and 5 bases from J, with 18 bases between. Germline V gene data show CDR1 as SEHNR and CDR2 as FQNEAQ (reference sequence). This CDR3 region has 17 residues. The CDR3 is CASSLVGGRQDDQPQHF. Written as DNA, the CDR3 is TGTGCCAGCAGCTTAGTGGGTGGGAGGCAGGATGATCAGCCCCAGCATTTT.

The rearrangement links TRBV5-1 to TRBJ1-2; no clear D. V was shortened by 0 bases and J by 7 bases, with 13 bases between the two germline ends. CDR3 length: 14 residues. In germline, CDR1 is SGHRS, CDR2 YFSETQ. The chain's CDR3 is CASSLGTGMGGYTF. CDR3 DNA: TGCGCCAGCAGCTTGGGGACGGGGATGGGTGGCTACACCTTC.

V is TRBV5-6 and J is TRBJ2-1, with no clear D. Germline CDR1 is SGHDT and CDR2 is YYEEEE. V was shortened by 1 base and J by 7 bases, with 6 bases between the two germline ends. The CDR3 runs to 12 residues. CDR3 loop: CASSLNWNEQFF. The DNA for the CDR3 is TGTGCCAGCAGCTTGAACTGGAATGAGCAGTTCTTC.

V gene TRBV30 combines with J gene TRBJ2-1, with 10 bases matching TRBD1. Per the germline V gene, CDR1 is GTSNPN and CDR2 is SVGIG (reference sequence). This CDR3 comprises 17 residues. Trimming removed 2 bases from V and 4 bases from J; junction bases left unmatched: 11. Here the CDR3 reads CAWSRRQGAALYNEQFF. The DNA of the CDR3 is TGTGCCTGGAGTCGAAGACAGGGGGCTGCCTTATACAATGAGCAGTTCTTC.

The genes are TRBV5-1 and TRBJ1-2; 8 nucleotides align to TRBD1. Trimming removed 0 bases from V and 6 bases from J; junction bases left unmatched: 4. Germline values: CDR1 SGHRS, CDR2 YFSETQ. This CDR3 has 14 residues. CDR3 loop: CASSLAGQGNGYTF. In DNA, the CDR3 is TGCGCCAGCAGCTTGGCCGGACAGGGTAATGGCTACACCTTC.

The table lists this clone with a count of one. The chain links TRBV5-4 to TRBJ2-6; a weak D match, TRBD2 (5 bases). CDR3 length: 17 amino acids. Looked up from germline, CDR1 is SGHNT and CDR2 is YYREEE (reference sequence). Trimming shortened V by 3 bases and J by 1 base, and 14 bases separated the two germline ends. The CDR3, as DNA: TGTGCCAGCAGCTGGGGAGAGGCTTTTTCTGGGGCCAACGTCCTGACTTTC. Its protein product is CASSWGEAFSGANVLTF.

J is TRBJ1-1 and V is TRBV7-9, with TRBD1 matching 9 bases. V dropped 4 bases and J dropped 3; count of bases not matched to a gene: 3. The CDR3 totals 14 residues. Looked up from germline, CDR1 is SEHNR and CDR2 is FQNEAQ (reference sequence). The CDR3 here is CASSSWTGDTEAFF. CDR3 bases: TGTGCCAGCAGCTCTTGGACAGGGGACACTGAAGCTTTCTTT.

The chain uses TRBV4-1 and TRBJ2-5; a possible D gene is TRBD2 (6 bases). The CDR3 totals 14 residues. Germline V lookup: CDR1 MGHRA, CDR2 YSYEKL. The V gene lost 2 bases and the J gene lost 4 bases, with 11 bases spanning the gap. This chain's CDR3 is CASSQLLGGETQYF. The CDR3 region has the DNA TGCGCCAGCAGCCAATTACTGGGGGGAGAGACCCAGTACTTC.

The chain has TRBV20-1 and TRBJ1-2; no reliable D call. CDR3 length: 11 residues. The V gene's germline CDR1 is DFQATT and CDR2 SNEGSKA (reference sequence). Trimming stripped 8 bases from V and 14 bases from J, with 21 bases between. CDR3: CSPSPGETGTF. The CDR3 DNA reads TGCAGTCCCTCCCCCGGCGAGACGGGAACCTTC.

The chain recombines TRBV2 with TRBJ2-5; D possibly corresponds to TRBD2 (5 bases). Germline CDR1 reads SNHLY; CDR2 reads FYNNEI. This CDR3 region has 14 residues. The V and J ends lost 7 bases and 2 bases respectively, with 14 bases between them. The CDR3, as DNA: TGTGCCAGCACCGGGGTAGGGTGGCAAGAGACCCAGTACTTC. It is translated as CASTGVGWQETQYF.

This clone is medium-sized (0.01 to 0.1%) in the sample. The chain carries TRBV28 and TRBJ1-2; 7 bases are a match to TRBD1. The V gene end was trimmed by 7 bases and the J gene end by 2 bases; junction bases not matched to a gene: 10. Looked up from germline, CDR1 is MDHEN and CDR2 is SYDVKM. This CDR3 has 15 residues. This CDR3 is CASTLQGDRNYGYTF. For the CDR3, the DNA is TGTGCCAGCACCCTCCAGGGGGATAGGAACTATGGCTACACCTTC.

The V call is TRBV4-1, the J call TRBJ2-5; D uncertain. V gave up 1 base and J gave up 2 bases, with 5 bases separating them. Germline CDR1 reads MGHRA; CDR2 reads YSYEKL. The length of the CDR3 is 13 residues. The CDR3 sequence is CASSQGQQETQYF. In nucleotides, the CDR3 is TGCGCCAGCAGCCAAGGTCAGCAAGAGACCCAGTACTTC.

The CDR3 DNA sequence: TGTGCCTGGAGTCCGGGGGGGCCCCAGCATTTT. Its protein product is CAWSPGGPQHF. V usage is TRBV30 and J usage is TRBJ1-5, with D possibly being TRBD1 (5 bases). The V gene's germline CDR1 is GTSNPN and CDR2 SVGIG (reference sequence). The CDR3 loop spans 11 amino acids. The V end lost 2 bases, the J end lost 9 bases, and 8 bases lay between the germline ends.

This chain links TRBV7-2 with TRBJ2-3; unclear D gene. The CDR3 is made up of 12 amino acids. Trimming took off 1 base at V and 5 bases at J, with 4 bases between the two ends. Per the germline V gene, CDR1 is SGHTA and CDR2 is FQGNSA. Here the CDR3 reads CASSLGVDTQYF. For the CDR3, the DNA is TGTGCCAGCAGCTTAGGAGTAGATACGCAGTATTTT.

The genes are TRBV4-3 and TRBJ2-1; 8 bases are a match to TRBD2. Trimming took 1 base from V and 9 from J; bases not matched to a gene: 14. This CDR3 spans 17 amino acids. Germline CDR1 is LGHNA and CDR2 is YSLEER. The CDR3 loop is CASSQVRTGGPSSEQFF. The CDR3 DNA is TGCGCCAGCAGCCAAGTACGAACGGGGGGGCCGAGCAGTGAGCAGTTCTTC.

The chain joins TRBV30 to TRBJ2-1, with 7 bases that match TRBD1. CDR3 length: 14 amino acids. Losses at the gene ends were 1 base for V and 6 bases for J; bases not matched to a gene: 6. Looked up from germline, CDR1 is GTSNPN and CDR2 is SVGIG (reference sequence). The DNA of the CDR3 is TGTGCCTGGAGTGGGGAGACAGGGTTCAATGAGCAGTTCTTC. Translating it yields CAWSGETGFNEQFF.

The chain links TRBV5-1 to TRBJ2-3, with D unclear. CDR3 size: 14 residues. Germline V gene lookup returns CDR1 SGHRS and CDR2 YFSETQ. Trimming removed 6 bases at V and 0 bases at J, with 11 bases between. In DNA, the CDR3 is TGCGCCAGCACCTATCAACCCAGCACAGATACGCAGTATTTT. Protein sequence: CASTYQPSTDTQYF.